This T cell receptor beta chain originates from a study of T cells in Graves' hyperthyroidism and ophthalmopathy. Study-level background: Prior to any treatment, at the point of initial diagnosis, peripheral blood was collected.

Together with thyroid ultrasound, orbital computed tomography, serum thyroxine and TRAb, clinical symptoms were used for diagnoses. Germline V gene sequence: CDR1 SGHTA, CDR2 FQGNSA. The CDR3 consists of 13 residues. V shed 6 bases and J shed 5 bases, with 11 bases lying between them. What was amplified from RNA transcripts were TCR beta CDR3 regions. Primed by the HTBI set, a first-round RT-PCR was run on the TCR CDR3. MiXCR, run by TCRdb on the multiplex PCR reads, gives a single entry per CDR3 protein. The table records a few hundred thousand distinct CDR3 sequences, approximately 15% of them present only once. This clonotype was seen only a few times.

Sequencing was performed on blood. This receptor was identified in a woman in her thirties or forties with Graves' hyperthyroidism. The chain combines TRBV7-2 with TRBJ1-5, with no clear D. CDR3 loop: CASSPDGDQPQHF. CDR3 bases: TGTGCCAGCAGTCCGGACGGAGATCAGCCCCAGCATTTT.